These 14 T cell receptor beta chains were all obtained from the same sample, sequenced in a study of CD8 T cells in Susac syndrome. Random-hexamer reverse transcription was applied to about 0.45 to 1 ug RNA. TCRdb independently ran MiXCR on the immunoSEQ multiplex PCR reads; one entry per CDR3 protein. The table includes 300,000 or so distinct CDR3 sequences, 92% detected once. The sample comprised CD4+ T cells from PBMCs. The receptors were gathered from a human donor with multiple sclerosis.

The chain has TRBV12-3 or TRBV12-4 and TRBJ1-5, with D perhaps matching TRBD1 (6 bases). The V end was cut by 5 bases, the J end by 2 bases, with 13 bases between. The CDR3 runs to 15 residues. The CDR3: CASSPRGSGNQPQHF. CDR3 DNA sequence: TGTGCCAGCAGTCCAAGGGGGTCGGGCAATCAGCCCCAGCATTTT.

The J gene is TRBJ2-3, the V gene TRBV3-1; 8 nucleotides match TRBD2. CDR1 and CDR2 from the germline V gene are LGHDT and YNNKEL (reference sequence). V shed 5 bases and J 2 bases; nucleotides not matched to a gene: 15. There are 18 residues in the CDR3. This chain's CDR3 is CASSSNFWRGALTDTQYF. The CDR3 bases are TGTGCCAGCAGCTCGAACTTTTGGCGGGGGGCCCTCACAGATACGCAGTATTTT.

The chain recombines TRBV6-2 or TRBV6-3 with TRBJ1-1; D gene ambiguous. The length of the CDR3 is 14 residues. CDR1 MNHEY and CDR2 SVGEGT come from the germline V gene. Trimming took off 2 bases at V and 8 bases at J, with 15 bases between the two ends. The chain's CDR3 is CASSYGFGTEEAFF. In DNA, the CDR3 is TGTGCCAGCAGTTACGGGTTTGGTACGGAAGAAGCTTTCTTT.

This sequence joins TRBV4-3 and TRBJ2-7; 7 bases align to TRBD1. CDR1 and CDR2 (germline): LGHNA, YSLEER. This CDR3 region has 15 residues. J gave up 2 bases and V 4 bases, and 8 bases lay outside the gene matches. The CDR3 DNA is TGCGCCAGCAGCCGAGAACAGGGGATCCCCTACGAGCAGTACTTC. Its protein product is CASSREQGIPYEQYF.

This clonotype appeared a few times. V and J are TRBV27 and TRBJ2-7, with a possible D match to TRBD1 (5 bases). Trimming removed 10 bases at V and 7 bases at J, with 14 bases between. The CDR3 consists of 11 residues. Germline V lookup: CDR1 MNHEY, CDR2 SMNVEV (reference sequence). CDR3 loop: CAIGWGWEQYF. The CDR3 DNA reads TGTGCCATCGGATGGGGCTGGGAGCAGTACTTC.

This chain joins TRBV7-9 and TRBJ1-2; D possibly corresponds to TRBD1 (5 bases). This CDR3 comprises 14 residues. Germline-derived CDR1 and CDR2 are SEHNR and FQNEAQ (reference sequence). The ends were cut back, 5 bases at V and 5 bases at J, with 15 bases in the middle. The DNA for the CDR3 is TGTGCCAGCAGCGGGAACAGGTTCGGATATGGCTACACCTTC. Translation gives CASSGNRFGYGYTF.

The chain employs TRBV2 and TRBJ1-4; 7 bases are shared with TRBD1. This CDR3 comprises 14 residues. Germline-derived CDR1 and CDR2 are SNHLY and FYNNEI. V dropped 5 bases and J dropped 7; count of bases not matched to a gene: 7. CDR3 residues: CASSRDSNREKLFF. In DNA, the CDR3 is TGTGCCAGCAGTCGGGACAGCAATCGTGAAAAACTGTTTTTT.

The CDR3 region is CASGSGTGVTDTQYF. The CDR3 region has the DNA TGTGCCAGCGGTTCCGGGACAGGGGTGACAGATACGCAGTATTTT. The chain uses TRBV7-3 and TRBJ2-3, with 10 bases lining up with TRBD1. CDR1 is SGHTA, CDR2 FQGTGA, per germline. This CDR3 region has 15 residues. Trimming cost V 8 bases and J 3 bases; bases outside gene matches: 8.

The chain employs TRBV5-1 and TRBJ2-7, with 9 nucleotides matching TRBD1. The germline CDR1 and CDR2 sequences are SGHRS and YFSETQ. Trimming took 2 bases from V and 5 from J; bases not matched to a gene: 5. CDR3 length: 14 amino acids. The CDR3 DNA sequence: TGCGCCAGCAGCTTCGGACAGGGGAAAAACGAGCAGTACTTC. Protein: CASSFGQGKNEQYF.

The rearrangement links TRBV9 to TRBJ2-3, with 13 positions matching TRBD2. V lost 3 bases and J lost 6; bases outside the gene matches: 10. This CDR3 contains 17 residues. The germline gives CDR1 SGDLS, CDR2 YYNGEE. CDR3 sequence reads: CASSAGTSGMGWDTQYF. The DNA of the CDR3 is TGTGCCAGCAGCGCGGGGACTAGCGGGATGGGATGGGATACGCAGTATTTT.

The J gene is TRBJ2-3, the V gene TRBV5-6; D possibly corresponds to TRBD1 (6 bases). There are 14 residues in the CDR3. The ends were cut back, 7 bases at V and 2 bases at J, with 14 bases in the middle. From germline, CDR1 is SGHDT and CDR2 YYEEEE. The DNA for the CDR3 is TGTGCCAGCTTCCCCGGGACATCCACAGATACGCAGTATTTT. This translates into CASFPGTSTDTQYF.

This clonotype showed up just a few times. The J gene is TRBJ1-1, the V gene TRBV5-1, with D possibly matching TRBD1 (6 bases). Germline V gene sequence: CDR1 SGHRS, CDR2 YFSETQ. The CDR3 spans 13 residues. Trimming cost V 2 bases and J 6 bases, with 11 bases left between them. CDR3 bases: TGCGCCAGCAGCTTTGGAGGACAGCCTGAAGCTTTCTTT. Amino acids: CASSFGGQPEAFF. Full variable domain (rest looked up from reference TRBV5-1 and TRBJ1-1): KAGVTQTPRYLIKTRGQQVTLSCSPISGHRSVSWYQQTPGQGLQFLFEYFSETQRNKGNFPGRFSGRQFSNSRSEMNVSTLELGDSALYLCASSFGGQPEAFFGQGTRLTVV.

V is TRBV10-3 and J is TRBJ2-7, with a weak D call TRBD2 (6 bases). The CDR3 covers 13 residues. Looked up from germline, CDR1 is ENHRY and CDR2 is SYGVKD. V was pared by 11 bases and J by 1 base, with 15 bases between. The CDR3 DNA sequence: TGTGCCGCCGGGCGGGGAGAATCCTACGAGCAGTACTTC. Translating it yields CAAGRGESYEQYF.

This chain links TRBV7-2 with TRBJ1-2; D not certain. Germline V gives CDR1 SGHTA, CDR2 FQGNSA. Trimming removed 1 base from V and 4 bases from J, with 10 bases in between. The CDR3 covers 14 residues. CDR3 sequence reads: CASSLGSQPYGYTF. CDR3 sequence (DNA): TGTGCCAGCAGCTTAGGATCACAGCCCTATGGCTACACCTTC.